These 27 T cell receptor beta chains were all obtained from the same sample, sequenced in a study of shared clonotypes between healthy human individuals. Positive CCR7 selection of CD45RO-negative cells yielded the naive CD8 cells, and terminally differentiated effector memory CD45RA+ cells were excluded. TCRdb keeps only in-frame clones here, not all; method: immunoSEQ multiplex PCR. The sample yields around 610,000 clones, 95% to 97% seen once. The sample consisted of naive CD8+ T cells sorted from blood. All receptors come from a woman younger than 45 in good health.

This sequence joins TRBV5-6 and TRBJ2-7; D might be TRBD1 (5 bases). Trimming removed 4 bases from V and 6 bases from J, with 14 bases in between. Germline V lookup: CDR1 SGHDT, CDR2 YYEEEE. The CDR3 spans 13 residues. In DNA, the CDR3 is TGTGCCAGCAGCCAGGCAGGGTCACCCGAGCAGTACTTC. Amino acid sequence: CASSQAGSPEQYF.

Worth noting for this clone: Other DNA sequences in the sample encode the same CDR3. This chain uses TRBV19 with TRBJ2-7; D gene ambiguous. The germline V gene encodes CDR1 LNHDA and CDR2 SQIVND (reference sequence). The V gene lost 1 base and the J gene lost 1 base, with 5 bases spanning the gap. The CDR3 loop spans 13 amino acids. CDR3 sequence (DNA): TGTGCCAGTAGTATAGCGGAATCCTACGAGCAGTACTTC. This sequence encodes CASSIAESYEQYF.

The gene calls are TRBV5-1 and TRBJ2-7, with D uncertain. Trimming removed 0 bases from V and 2 bases from J, with 9 bases in between. This CDR3 region has 14 residues. Germline CDR1 and CDR2: SGHRS and YFSETQ. This chain's CDR3 is CASSLDDGTYEQYF. For the CDR3, the DNA is TGCGCCAGCAGCTTGGACGACGGCACCTACGAGCAGTACTTC.

The genes are TRBV27 and TRBJ2-3; 13 bases match TRBD2. CDR3 length equals 16 residues. Germline V gene sequence: CDR1 MNHEY, CDR2 SMNVEV (reference sequence). The V and J ends lost 5 bases and 5 bases, in that order; junction bases with no gene match: 7. CDR3 loop: CASSPGLAGRQDTQYF. CDR3 DNA sequence: TGTGCCAGCAGTCCGGGACTAGCGGGAAGGCAAGATACGCAGTATTTT.

Only a few counts were recorded for this clone. This chain links TRBV28 with TRBJ1-2; 8 bases match TRBD1. Unmatched junction bases numbered 8, after V lost 3 bases and J lost 5 bases. The CDR3 covers 15 residues. Per the germline V gene, CDR1 is MDHEN and CDR2 is SYDVKM. CDR3 DNA sequence: TGTGCCAGCAGTTTTGGCGGGACAGGACCTTATGGCTACACCTTC. Translated, it gives CASSFGGTGPYGYTF.

The CDR3 sequence is CASYSRGSTDTQYF. In DNA form, the CDR3 reads TGTGCCAGTTACTCTAGGGGCTCCACAGATACGCAGTATTTT. V and J are TRBV7-9 and TRBJ2-3; tentative D call: TRBD1 (5 bases). Germline CDR1 SEHNR, CDR2 FQNEAQ (reference sequence). The CDR3 length is 14 residues. V was trimmed by 9 bases and J by 2 bases, leaving 15 bases between them.

This clone was seen just once. This chain joins TRBV19 and TRBJ1-5; the D is unclear. CDR1 and CDR2 (germline): LNHDA, SQIVND (reference sequence). Trimming stripped 7 bases from V and 0 bases from J, with 13 bases between. CDR3 length: 15 amino acids. The CDR3 is CASTPDQYSNQPQHF. CDR3 bases: TGTGCCAGTACTCCCGATCAGTATAGCAATCAGCCCCAGCATTTT.

V is TRBV27 and J is TRBJ2-1; 11 bases fit TRBD2. The CDR3 sequence is 15 residues long. V trimming: 6 bases; J trimming: 7 bases; junction bases outside the gene matches: 8. Per germline, CDR1 MNHEY and CDR2 SMNVEV (reference sequence). The CDR3 DNA is TGTGCCAGCAGCTTAGGGGCTAGCGGGGGGAATGAGCAGTTCTTC. Its translation: CASSLGASGGNEQFF.

V gene TRBV27 combines with J gene TRBJ1-1; D gene ambiguous. The germline CDR1 and CDR2 sequences are MNHEY and SMNVEV (reference sequence). Trimming took off 1 base at V and 3 bases at J, with 9 bases between the two ends. The CDR3 totals 14 residues. The CDR3 loop is CASSLWTGDTEAFF. In nucleotides, the CDR3 is TGTGCCAGCAGTTTATGGACTGGGGACACTGAAGCTTTCTTT.

The rearrangement links TRBV2 to TRBJ1-1; TRBD1 might be the D (5 bases). There are 13 residues in the CDR3. V dropped 5 bases and J dropped 1 base, with 8 bases sitting between them. Germline V gene lookup returns CDR1 SNHLY and CDR2 FYNNEI. CDR3 coding DNA: TGTGCCAGCAGTACAGGAGGGAACACTGAAGCTTTCTTT. Protein: CASSTGGNTEAFF.

This clone came up a few times. The V call is TRBV27, the J call TRBJ2-1; 9 bases agree with TRBD2. V was clipped by 5 bases and J by 4 bases; unmatched bases: 6. Germline CDR1 reads MNHEY; CDR2 reads SMNVEV (reference sequence). This CDR3 is built from 15 residues. The CDR3 loop is CASSPLAGVYNEQFF. The CDR3 DNA follows: TGTGCCAGCAGTCCACTAGCGGGTGTGTACAATGAGCAGTTCTTC.

The rearrangement joins TRBV27 to TRBJ1-1; D is possibly TRBD1 (6 bases). This CDR3 has 13 amino acids. CDR1 and CDR2 (germline): MNHEY, SMNVEV (reference sequence). The ends were cut back, 0 bases at V and 8 bases at J, with 10 bases in the middle. The CDR3 is CASSLSQGPEAFF. DNA for the CDR3: TGTGCCAGCAGTTTATCGCAGGGGCCCGAAGCTTTCTTT.

V and J are TRBV7-9 and TRBJ2-1, with TRBD2 matching 12 bases. Losses at the gene ends were 5 bases for V and 5 bases for J; bases not matched to a gene: 1. The CDR3 is 14 residues long. Germline loops: CDR1 SEHNR, CDR2 FQNEAQ (reference sequence). DNA for the CDR3: TGTGCCAGCAGCCGACTAGCGGGAGACAATGAGCAGTTCTTC. Its translation: CASSRLAGDNEQFF.

The CDR3 region is CASSLFRGADTQYF. Here the CDR3 DNA reads TGTGCCAGCAGCTTATTCCGAGGGGCAGATACGCAGTATTTT. The rearrangement links TRBV11-2 to TRBJ2-3; D tentatively fits TRBD1 or TRBD2 (5 bases each). With 2 bases removed from V and 4 bases from J, the gap between germline ends came to 10 bases. Germline CDR1 is SGHAT and CDR2 is FQNNGV. This CDR3 contains 14 residues.

The chain joins TRBV28 to TRBJ2-1, with 7 nucleotides matching TRBD1. V was clipped by 5 bases and J by 8 bases; unmatched bases: 18. Germline V gene sequence: CDR1 MDHEN, CDR2 SYDVKM. The CDR3 sequence is 17 residues long. This chain's CDR3 is CASSPSPYRDSQHEQFF. CDR3 nucleotides: TGTGCCAGCAGTCCCAGCCCATATCGGGACAGTCAACATGAGCAGTTCTTC.

This clone was seen more than once but under ten times. This rearrangement joins TRBV5-8 to TRBJ1-1; unclear D gene. Germline assignment: CDR1 SGHTS and CDR2 YDEGEE. Trimming removed 2 bases at V and 1 base at J, with 15 bases between. This CDR3 is 16 amino acids long. Here the CDR3 reads CASSFSPRTGNTEAFF. The CDR3 DNA reads as TGTGCCAGCAGCTTTTCTCCTAGGACGGGGAACACTGAAGCTTTCTTT. Full variable domain (remainder filled in from reference TRBV5-8 and TRBJ1-1): EAGVTQSPTHLIKTRGQQATLRCSPISGHTSVYWYQQALGLGLQFLLWYDEGEERNRGNFPPRFSGRQFPNYSSELNVNALELEDSALYLCASSFSPRTGNTEAFFGQGTRLTVV.

The chain recombines TRBV2 with TRBJ2-2, with D maybe TRBD1 (6 bases). This CDR3 spans 14 amino acids. CDR1 is SNHLY and CDR2 is FYNNEI in the germline V gene. With 9 bases removed from V and 6 bases from J, the gap between germline ends came to 17 bases. The CDR3 DNA sequence: TGTGCCAGAAGGTTAACAGGGCGGCCCGGGGAGCTGTTTTTT. Amino acids: CARRLTGRPGELFF.

The chain links TRBV5-1 to TRBJ2-7; D not certain. The germline V and J ends were trimmed by 7 bases and 1 base, with 12 bases remaining between them. This CDR3 has 13 residues. Germline values: CDR1 SGHRS, CDR2 YFSETQ. The CDR3 DNA reads TGCGCCAGCCACCCGGGCCCTTCCTACGAGCAGTACTTC. Translated, it gives CASHPGPSYEQYF.

Only one count was recorded for this clone. The CDR3: CASRRPGQVFPGYEQYF. The CDR3 DNA reads as TGCGCCAGCAGGCGTCCGGGACAGGTCTTTCCAGGCTACGAGCAGTACTTC. The chain recombines TRBV23-1 with TRBJ2-7, with 8 bases aligning to TRBD1. TRBV23-1 is given ORF status, its function remaining uncertain. The CDR3 sequence is 17 residues long. V was clipped by 6 bases and J by 3 bases; unmatched bases: 16.

The DNA for the CDR3 is TGCGCCAGCAGTGAGTCGGTCGGGATGAACACCGGGGAGCTGTTTTTT. Encoded protein: CASSESVGMNTGELFF. The genes are TRBV10-2 and TRBJ2-2; maybe TRBD2 (5 bases). Germline values: CDR1 WSHSY, CDR2 SAAADI. V was clipped by 0 bases and J by 1 base, with 9 bases between them. CDR3 length equals 16 residues.

The chain links TRBV5-6 to TRBJ2-3, with 10 bases aligning to TRBD2. The CDR3 is 15 residues long. The ends lost 4 bases at V and 8 bases at J; junction bases unmatched: 10. From germline, CDR1 is SGHDT and CDR2 YYEEEE. The CDR3 protein is CASSPSGTSDGTQYF. Here the CDR3 DNA reads TGTGCCAGCAGCCCCTCCGGGACTAGCGATGGTACGCAGTATTTT.

This clone was seen only once. Written as DNA, the CDR3 is TGTGCCAGCAGCTTAGGGGGGGTCAGGGGATTAGAGGAGCAGTACTTC. Amino acid sequence: CASSLGGVRGLEEQYF. The rearrangement links TRBV7-8 to TRBJ2-7; D may correspond to TRBD1 or TRBD2 (6 bases each). Germline V CDR1 and CDR2: SGHVS, FQNEAQ. Between the trimmed V and J ends, which lost 1 base and 7 bases, there was a span of 20 bases. The CDR3 covers 16 residues.

The V gene is TRBV7-8, the J gene TRBJ2-5; 9 bases line up with TRBD2. Germline loops: CDR1 SGHVS, CDR2 FQNEAQ. V shed 1 base, J shed 4 bases, and the junction held 1 base outside the gene matches. The CDR3 covers 14 residues. CDR3 nucleotides: TGTGCCAGCAGCTTAGTACTAGCGGGAGAGACCCAGTACTTC. Protein sequence: CASSLVLAGETQYF.

This chain uses TRBV10-1 with TRBJ2-1; D not resolved. The CDR3 loop spans 15 amino acids. CDR1 and CDR2 (germline): WNHNN, SYGVQD (reference sequence). Trimming shortened V by 2 bases and J by 0 bases, and 8 bases separated the two germline ends. The CDR3 nucleotides read TGCGCCAGCAGTGAGGACCCCCACTCCTACAATGAGCAGTTCTTC. Encoded protein: CASSEDPHSYNEQFF.

The chain carries TRBV19 and TRBJ1-2; 7 positions match TRBD1. Trimming removed 5 bases from V and 6 bases from J; junction bases left unmatched: 12. The germline V gene encodes CDR1 LNHDA and CDR2 SQIVND (reference sequence). This CDR3 comprises 15 residues. CDR3 sequence reads: CASSHRQGDKNGYTF. CDR3 nucleotides: TGTGCCAGTAGTCATCGACAGGGAGATAAGAATGGCTACACCTTC.

The gene calls are TRBV4-2 and TRBJ2-1; 11 bases are a match to TRBD2. The CDR3 is 14 residues long. Germline CDR1 is LGHNA and CDR2 is YNFKEQ. V shed 2 bases, J shed 6 bases, and the junction held 0 bases outside the gene matches. The CDR3 sequence is CASSQLAGGNEQFF. The CDR3 nucleotides are TGTGCCAGCAGCCAACTAGCGGGAGGCAATGAGCAGTTCTTC.

The J gene is TRBJ1-5, the V gene TRBV6-6; tentatively, D is TRBD1 (5 bases). Trimming removed 0 bases at V and 7 bases at J, with 16 bases between. Germline CDR1 is MNHNY and CDR2 is SVGAGI (reference sequence). The CDR3 has 16 amino acids. The CDR3: CASSYSEGIIGQPQHF. The DNA of the CDR3 is TGTGCCAGCAGTTACTCGGAGGGGATAATAGGACAGCCCCAGCATTTT.